This TCR beta chain originates from a study of metastatic and nonmetastatic thyroid tumors (dated by TCRdb to about 2020). About the investigation overall: Repertoires were compared across peripheral blood and tumor or nodule tissue samples from malignant and benign thyroid patients. Study-level results and caveats: In both blood and tumor samples, malignant tumors were reported to have significantly higher TCR beta diversity than benign nodules.

Receptor amplification or capture employed PCR. TCRdb shows the sequencer as Illumina HiSeq 4000. High-throughput sequencing was used to profile the CDR3 region of the TCR beta-chain in every patient. On the authors' methods: The researchers built a classifier to tell apart papillary thyroid cancer patients with distant metastasis, based on CDR3 differences among clinicopathological groups. The Shannon index was used to measure repertoire diversity, and the Morisita-Horn index was used to measure how similar tumor and blood repertoires were. Clones were called with MiXCR by TCRdb after fastp trimmed the public reads at Q25, and only in-frame beta chains were retained. TCRdb, rather than the study authors, made the V and J calls. For this sample the table gives 20,000 or so clones, of which roughly a third were detected only once. Jointly, the top ten make up 13% to 15% of the sample. Concerning this clone itself: Its antigen remains unidentified. Per-base quality was not reported, and no clone a single base away is much larger than it.

Before undergoing thyroid surgery, none of the patients had been given any kind of treatment. Using T-cell receptor beta sequencing, the researchers looked back retrospectively at clinical samples from patients, gathered between about 2011 and 2019. The sample comprised blood. This receptor was taken from a female donor with papillary thyroid cancer or a benign thyroid nodule (not recorded which). Some clones in this sample may be carry-over from other donors' samples.

The CDR3 region: CASSLGLDRGLGTEAFF. Here is the DNA: TGTGCCAGCAGCTTAGGCCTCGACAGGGGGCTGGGCACTGAAGCTTTCTTT. The chain is made from TRBV13 and TRBJ1-1; TRBD1 agrees with 10 junctional bases. The CDR3, from cysteine to phenylalanine, totals 17 residues. Only CDR3 DNA is held: 51 bases, read in frame from base 1. Germline trimming: 0 bases from V, 4 bases from J; junction bases outside gene matches: 8. The germline V gene (reference sequence) gives CDR1 as PRHDT and CDR2 as FYEKMQ.